Following are 5 T cell receptor beta chains from one sample sequenced in a study of OX40 agonist ivuxolimab in advanced cancers. Clones were sequenced by immunoSEQ multiplex PCR, and TCRdb holds only the in-frame ones, with some missing. The profile covers 60,000 to 70,000 clones, with approximately 85% appearing a single time and 0.35% to 0.5% taken by the ten largest. The sample here was CD4+ or CD8+ T cells sorted from blood, taken in a trial of the OX40 agonist ivuxolimab. Receptor source: an adult with an advanced solid tumor such as melanoma, head and neck, liver or kidney cancer.

The genes are TRBV29-1 and TRBJ2-3; TRBD2 agrees at 8 bases. Per the germline V gene, CDR1 is SQVTM and CDR2 is ANQGSEA. There are 12 residues in the CDR3. The V gene end was trimmed by 7 bases and the J gene end by 6 bases; junction bases not matched to a gene: 6. For the CDR3, the DNA is TGCAGCGGAAACGGGAGGGCGGATACGCAGTATTTT. Amino acid sequence: CSGNGRADTQYF.

This sequence joins TRBV7-8 and TRBJ1-3; perhaps TRBD1 as D (5 bases). Per the germline V gene, CDR1 is SGHVS and CDR2 is FQNEAQ. This CDR3 has 15 amino acids. The ends were cut back, 5 bases at V and 1 base at J, with 12 bases in the middle. This chain's CDR3 is CASSPVGGSGNTIYF. The CDR3 DNA sequence: TGTGCCAGCAGCCCCGTTGGGGGGTCTGGAAACACCATATATTTT.

V usage is TRBV27 and J usage is TRBJ1-2; D is unclear. CDR3 length equals 13 residues. V was trimmed by 2 bases and J by 7 bases, leaving 11 bases between them. CDR1 and CDR2 from the germline V gene are MNHEY and SMNVEV (reference sequence). CDR3 protein: CASSLRRIGGYTF. CDR3 coding DNA: TGTGCCAGCAGTTTAAGGCGAATCGGTGGCTACACCTTC.

The chain uses TRBV7-8 and TRBJ2-4, with D perhaps TRBD1 (5 bases). The CDR3 spans 16 residues. The V gene lost 4 bases and the J gene lost 3 bases, with 16 bases spanning the gap. Germline CDR1 SGHVS, CDR2 FQNEAQ. The CDR3 is CASSSKQDLVKNIQYF. DNA of the CDR3: TGTGCCAGCAGCTCGAAACAGGATTTAGTCAAAAACATTCAGTACTTC.

The chain uses TRBV9 and TRBJ1-1; D is uncertain. V was pared by 6 bases and J by 0 bases, with 15 bases between. Germline V gene sequence: CDR1 SGDLS, CDR2 YYNGEE. The CDR3 spans 15 residues. The CDR3 region is CASNPQTNMNTEAFF. The CDR3 DNA is TGTGCCAGCAACCCCCAGACCAACATGAACACTGAAGCTTTCTTT.